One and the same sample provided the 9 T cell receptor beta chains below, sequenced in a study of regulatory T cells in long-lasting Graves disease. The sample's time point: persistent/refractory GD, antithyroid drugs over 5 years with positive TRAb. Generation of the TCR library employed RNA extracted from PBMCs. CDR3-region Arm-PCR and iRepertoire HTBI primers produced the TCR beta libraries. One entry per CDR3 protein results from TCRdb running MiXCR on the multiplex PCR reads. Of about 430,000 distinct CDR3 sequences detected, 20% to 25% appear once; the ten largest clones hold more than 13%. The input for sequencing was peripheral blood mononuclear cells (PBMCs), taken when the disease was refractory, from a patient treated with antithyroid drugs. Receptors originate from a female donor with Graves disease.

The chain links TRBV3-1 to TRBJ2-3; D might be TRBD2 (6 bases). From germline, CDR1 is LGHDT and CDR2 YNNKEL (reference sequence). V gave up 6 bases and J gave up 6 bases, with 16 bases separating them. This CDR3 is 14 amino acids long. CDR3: CASSRDLRGDTQYF. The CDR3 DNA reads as TGTGCCAGCAGTCGGGACCTACGGGGGGATACGCAGTATTTT.

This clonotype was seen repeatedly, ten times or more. In DNA, the CDR3 is TGCGCCAGCAGCTTGGCGGGGACTAGCGGGTACGAGCAGTACTTC. Its translation is CASSLAGTSGYEQYF. This chain uses TRBV5-1 with TRBJ2-7; TRBD2 matches at 12 bases. Germline V gene lookup returns CDR1 SGHRS and CDR2 YFSETQ. The CDR3 runs 15 residues. With V trimmed by 0 bases and J by 4 bases, 2 bases remained unmatched.

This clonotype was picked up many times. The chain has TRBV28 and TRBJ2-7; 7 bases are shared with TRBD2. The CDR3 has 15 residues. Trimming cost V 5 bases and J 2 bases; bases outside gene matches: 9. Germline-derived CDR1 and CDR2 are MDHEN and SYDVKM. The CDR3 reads CASSPWEGPTYEQYF. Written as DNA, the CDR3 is TGTGCCAGCAGTCCTTGGGAGGGACCGACCTACGAGCAGTACTTC.

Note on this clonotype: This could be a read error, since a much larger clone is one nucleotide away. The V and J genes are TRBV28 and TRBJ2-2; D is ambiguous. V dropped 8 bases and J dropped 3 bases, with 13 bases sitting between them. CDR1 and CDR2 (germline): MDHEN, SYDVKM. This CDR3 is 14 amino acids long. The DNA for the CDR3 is TGTGCCAGCGGGCGGTCATCGGACACCGGGGAGCTGTTTTTT. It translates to CASGRSSDTGELFF.

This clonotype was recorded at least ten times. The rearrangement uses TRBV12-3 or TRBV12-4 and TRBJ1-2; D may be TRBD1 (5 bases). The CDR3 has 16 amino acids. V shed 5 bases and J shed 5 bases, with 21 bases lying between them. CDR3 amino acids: CASSPSLGVKLYGYTF. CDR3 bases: TGTGCCAGCAGTCCCTCCTTGGGGGTGAAGCTATATGGCTACACCTTC.

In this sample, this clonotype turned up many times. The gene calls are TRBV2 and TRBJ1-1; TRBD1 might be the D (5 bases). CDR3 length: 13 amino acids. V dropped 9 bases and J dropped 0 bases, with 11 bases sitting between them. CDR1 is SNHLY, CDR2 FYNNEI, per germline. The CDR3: CASYWGVNTEAFF. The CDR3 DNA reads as TGTGCCAGTTACTGGGGGGTGAACACTGAAGCTTTCTTT.

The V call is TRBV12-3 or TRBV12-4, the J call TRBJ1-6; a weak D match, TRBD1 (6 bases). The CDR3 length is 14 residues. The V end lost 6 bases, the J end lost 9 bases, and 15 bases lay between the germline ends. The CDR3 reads CASRWAGERSPLHF. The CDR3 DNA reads TGTGCCAGCAGGTGGGCAGGGGAGCGTTCACCCCTCCACTTT.

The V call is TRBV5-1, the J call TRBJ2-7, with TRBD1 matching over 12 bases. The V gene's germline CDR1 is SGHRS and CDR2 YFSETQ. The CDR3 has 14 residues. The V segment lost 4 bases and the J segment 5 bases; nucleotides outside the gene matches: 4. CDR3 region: CASSRGQGAHEQYF. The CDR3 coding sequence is TGCGCCAGCAGCCGGGGACAGGGGGCCCACGAGCAGTACTTC.

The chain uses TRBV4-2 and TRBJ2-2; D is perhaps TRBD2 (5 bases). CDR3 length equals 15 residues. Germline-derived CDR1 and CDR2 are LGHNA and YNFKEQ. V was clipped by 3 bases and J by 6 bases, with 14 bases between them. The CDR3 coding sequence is TGTGCCAGCAGCCACTCGGACCCGCGGGCCGGGGAGCTGTTTTTT. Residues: CASSHSDPRAGELFF.